This TCR beta chain was recorded in a study of PD-L1 blockade in urothelial cancer. On the study more broadly: About 85% of the 29 patients were males with bladder-origin urothelial cancer. Findings and caveats of the study: Those with durable benefit had larger increases in tumor-associated blood clones at 3 weeks.

As concerns this clone: No antigen is known for it.

Time point noted: pretreatment peripheral blood. TCRdb keeps only in-frame clones here, not all; method: immunoSEQ multiplex PCR. The table records 30,000 to 40,000 clones, roughly 80% of them present only once. Germline values: CDR1 ENHRY, CDR2 SYGVKD. V was trimmed by 3 bases and J by 2 bases, leaving 13 bases between them. CDR3 length: 15 amino acids. The source material was PBMCs, sampled around atezolizumab (anti-PD-L1) treatment. The chain couples TRBV10-3 to TRBJ2-5; the D gene is possibly TRBD1 (6 bases). The clonotype originates from a man at least 80 years old with urothelial cancer. The CDR3 sequence is CAISDSGHPQETQYF. The CDR3 DNA follows: TGTGCCATCAGTGATTCGGGACACCCTCAAGAGACCCAGTACTTC.